The 28 T cell receptor beta chains listed next were all sequenced from one sample in a study of T-cell reconstitution after alpha-beta-depleted transplantation in children. Unique molecular identifiers were used in preparing the TCRbeta library. In TCRdb, the PCR reads were re-called with MiXCR into one record per CDR3 protein. The sample holds hundreds of thousands of distinct CDR3 sequences, 16% seen once. The starting material was PBMCs from the stem cell graft donor, obtained from the stem cell graft. All receptors derive from a human donor who donated a stem cell graft to a child with acute myeloid leukemia.

This clonotype was seen a handful of times. The J gene is TRBJ2-2, the V gene TRBV20-1; D call uncertain. Germline CDR1 and CDR2: DFQATT and SNEGSKA (reference sequence). CDR3 length: 17 amino acids. Trimming left V 2 bases short and J 0 bases short, with 16 bases between. CDR3 bases: TGCAGTGCTAGATGGCCGGAATCTCGAGCGAACACCGGGGAGCTGTTTTTT. Translated, it gives CSARWPESRANTGELFF.

The table lists this clonotype with a few counts. CDR3 sequence: CAISPGQRVQETQYF. CDR3 DNA sequence: TGTGCCATCAGCCCCGGTCAGAGGGTCCAAGAGACCCAGTACTTC. V usage is TRBV10-3 and J usage is TRBJ2-5, with TRBD2 as a possible D gene (5 bases). The germline CDR1 and CDR2 sequences are ENHRY and SYGVKD. Trimming removed 6 bases from V and 1 base from J, with 15 bases in between. The CDR3 consists of 15 residues.

The chain uses TRBV2 and TRBJ2-5; D is possibly TRBD1 (6 bases). The CDR3 covers 14 residues. V was trimmed by 8 bases and J by 2 bases, leaving 15 bases between them. The germline V gene encodes CDR1 SNHLY and CDR2 FYNNEI. This CDR3 reads CASGRARGQETQYF. DNA of the CDR3: TGTGCCAGCGGTCGGGCCAGGGGACAAGAGACCCAGTACTTC.

This clonotype was observed a handful of times. This chain links TRBV5-5 with TRBJ2-6; no firm D call. CDR1 is SGHKS, CDR2 YYEKEE, per germline (reference sequence). Trimming stripped 3 bases from V and 2 bases from J, with 9 bases between. This CDR3 spans 15 amino acids. The DNA for the CDR3 is TGTGCCAGCAGCTCGAGGTGGGCTGGGGCCAACGTCCTGACTTTC. Translation gives CASSSRWAGANVLTF.

This clonotype was counted many times. The chain couples TRBV6-1 to TRBJ1-1, with D possibly TRBD1 on 6 matching bases. The CDR3 extends over 15 amino acids. Looked up from germline, CDR1 is MNHNS and CDR2 is SASEGT. Trimming removed 6 bases at V and 5 bases at J, with 19 bases between. CDR3 region: CASSKNNREGTEAFF. The CDR3 bases are TGTGCCAGCAGCAAAAACAACAGGGAGGGGACTGAAGCTTTCTTT.

This clonotype was seen ten or more times. The chain links TRBV20-1 to TRBJ1-2; D perhaps matches TRBD1 (6 bases). Germline V gene data show CDR1 as DFQATT and CDR2 as SNEGSKA (reference sequence). The CDR3 covers 14 residues. V lost 0 bases and J 4 bases, leaving 12 bases between the germline ends. The CDR3 DNA reads as TGCAGTGCTAGAGATCTATCAGGGGTCTATGGCTACACCTTC. The encoded protein is CSARDLSGVYGYTF.

This clonotype was seen a few times. The J gene is TRBJ2-2, the V gene TRBV5-5; D remains unclear. The V gene lost 3 bases and the J gene lost 2 bases, with 8 bases spanning the gap. CDR1 and CDR2 (germline): SGHKS, YYEKEE (reference sequence). This CDR3 region has 14 residues. The CDR3 spells CASSYDLNTGELFF. In DNA form, the CDR3 reads TGTGCCAGCAGCTATGACCTCAACACCGGGGAGCTGTTTTTT.

This clonotype was counted ten times or more. The CDR3 coding sequence is TGTGCCAGCAGGCAGGGTGGAGGAACCGGGGAGCTGTTTTTT. Translated: CASRQGGGTGELFF. The chain uses TRBV6-1 and TRBJ2-2, with D perhaps being TRBD1 or TRBD2 (5 bases each). Trimming took 6 bases from V and 5 from J, leaving 13 bases between them. CDR1 is MNHNS and CDR2 is SASEGT in the germline V gene. CDR3 length equals 14 residues.

The CDR3 region has the DNA TGTGCCACCAGCAGGGGGTCAAGGGCAGCGAACACCGGGGAGCTGTTTTTT. It yields the protein CATSRGSRAANTGELFF. The V gene is TRBV15, the J gene TRBJ2-2; D gene unclear. Germline CDR1 LNHNV, CDR2 YYDKDF (reference sequence). Trimming removed 3 bases from V and 0 bases from J, with 14 bases in between. This CDR3 comprises 17 residues.

Points on this clonotype: With a much larger clone just one base away, this may be a read error. The J gene is TRBJ1-1, the V gene TRBV4-2, with D tentatively TRBD1 (6 bases). From germline, CDR1 is LGHNA and CDR2 YNFKEQ. CDR3 length: 15 residues. In DNA, the CDR3 is TGTGCCAGCAGCCAATGGGCAGGGGAAAACACTGACGCTTTCTTT. Translated, it gives CASSQWAGENTDAFF.

This clonotype was detected only a few times. CDR3 amino acids: CASSPTPSSETQYF. DNA for the CDR3: TGTGCCAGCAGTCCGACCCCTAGTAGCGAGACCCAGTACTTC. V and J are TRBV12-3 or TRBV12-4 and TRBJ2-5; D unresolved. V gave up 5 bases and J gave up 5 bases, with 15 bases separating them. This CDR3 is 14 amino acids long.

This clonotype was seen many times. The CDR3 loop is CSALDTGESTDTQYF. The CDR3 bases are TGCAGTGCACTGGATACGGGGGAGAGCACAGATACGCAGTATTTT. The chain is built from TRBV20-1 and TRBJ2-3, with a weak D call TRBD2 (6 bases). Trimming took off 6 bases at V and 0 bases at J, with 16 bases between the two ends. The CDR3 totals 15 residues. Germline CDR1 reads DFQATT; CDR2 reads SNEGSKA (reference sequence).

Comment on this clonotype: A much larger clone is a single base away; this may be a read error. This chain joins TRBV6-5 and TRBJ1-1; D is possibly TRBD1 (5 bases). Trimming took 2 bases from V and 6 from J, leaving 10 bases between them. Germline V gives CDR1 MNHEY, CDR2 SVGAGI. The CDR3 sequence is 13 residues long. The DNA for the CDR3 is TGTGCCAGCAGTTACCAAAGGGGCTCTGAAGCTTTCTTT. This gives the protein CASSYQRGSEAFF.

This clonotype was found a few times. The chain employs TRBV6-4 and TRBJ1-5; a possible D gene is TRBD1 (6 bases). V was pared by 7 bases and J by 5 bases, with 15 bases between. Germline V gene sequence: CDR1 MRHNA, CDR2 SNTAGT. CDR3 length: 14 residues. For the CDR3, the DNA is TGTGCCAGCAAGGGCCCGGAGGGGGATCAGCCCCAGCATTTT. Amino acids: CASKGPEGDQPQHF.

In this sample, this clonotype turned up a few times. The rearrangement uses TRBV7-9 and TRBJ1-1; D is perhaps TRBD1 (5 bases). This CDR3 region has 16 residues. V lost 5 bases, J lost 1 base, and 17 bases lay in between. In germline, CDR1 is SEHNR, CDR2 FQNEAQ (reference sequence). CDR3 in amino acids: CASSLHRGGTNTEAFF. CDR3 coding DNA: TGTGCCAGCAGCCTCCATCGGGGGGGGACGAACACTGAAGCTTTCTTT.

This clonotype was seen a few times. The chain recombines TRBV7-8 with TRBJ2-1, with D possibly matching TRBD1 (5 bases). Between the trimmed V and J ends, which lost 2 bases and 1 base, there was a span of 9 bases. The CDR3 length is 15 residues. The germline gives CDR1 SGHVS, CDR2 FQNEAQ. Here the CDR3 DNA reads TGTGCCAGCAGCTTAACCCAGGGTTCCTACAATGAGCAGTTCTTC. Translation: CASSLTQGSYNEQFF.

This clonotype was observed at least ten times. The gene calls are TRBV5-1 and TRBJ2-3; D may be TRBD2 (6 bases). In germline, CDR1 is SGHRS, CDR2 YFSETQ. V lost 2 bases and J 0 bases, leaving 7 bases between the germline ends. CDR3 size: 14 residues. This CDR3 is CASSLRGSTDTQYF. CDR3 coding DNA: TGCGCCAGCAGCTTACGGGGGAGCACAGATACGCAGTATTTT.

In this sample, this clonotype turned up many times. V usage is TRBV4-3 and J usage is TRBJ2-5; D gene uncertain. The CDR3 has 13 amino acids. The V end lost 0 bases, the J end lost 4 bases, and 6 bases lay between the germline ends. Germline CDR1 reads LGHNA; CDR2 reads YSLEER. Written as DNA, the CDR3 is TGCGCCAGCAGCCAAGATATGGTAGAGACCCAGTACTTC. Protein product: CASSQDMVETQYF.

Ten or more counts support this clonotype. The chain recombines TRBV20-1 with TRBJ1-2, with 7 bases lining up with TRBD1. Germline V gene sequence: CDR1 DFQATT, CDR2 SNEGSKA (reference sequence). The CDR3 contains 14 residues. V dropped 5 bases and J dropped 3; count of bases not matched to a gene: 9. The CDR3 is CSAGQGTADYGYTF. CDR3 bases: TGCAGTGCTGGACAAGGGACAGCCGACTATGGCTACACCTTC.

This chain joins TRBV10-3 and TRBJ2-1; D is possibly TRBD1 (5 bases). Germline values: CDR1 ENHRY, CDR2 SYGVKD. With 8 bases removed from V and 2 bases from J, the gap between germline ends came to 13 bases. The CDR3 runs 14 residues. CDR3: CAIGVAGPYNEQFF. The CDR3 bases are TGTGCCATCGGGGTGGCAGGGCCCTACAATGAGCAGTTCTTC.

This clonotype was recorded many times. The J gene is TRBJ2-5, the V gene TRBV27, with D perhaps matching TRBD2 (5 bases). V lost 6 bases and J lost 1, with 12 bases in between. This CDR3 spans 14 amino acids. Germline-derived CDR1 and CDR2 are MNHEY and SMNVEV (reference sequence). CDR3 bases: TGTGCCAGCAGGAGGACTGCCCGCCAAGAGACCCAGTACTTC. Translated: CASRRTARQETQYF.

Ten or more counts support this clonotype. The rearrangement uses TRBV20-1 and TRBJ2-2; TRBD1 agrees at 9 bases. Germline V gene sequence: CDR1 DFQATT, CDR2 SNEGSKA (reference sequence). The V segment lost 5 bases and the J segment 1 base; nucleotides outside the gene matches: 5. The CDR3 runs to 15 residues. CDR3 region: CSAPDRGWNTGELFF. CDR3 in DNA: TGCAGTGCTCCGGACAGGGGTTGGAACACCGGGGAGCTGTTTTTT.

V gene TRBV10-1 combines with J gene TRBJ2-7; TRBD2 might be the D (6 bases). Trimming left V 8 bases short and J 5 bases short, with 22 bases between. The CDR3 length is 15 residues. CDR1 WNHNN and CDR2 SYGVQD come from the germline V gene (reference sequence). The CDR3 loop is CASSGGTHPKDEQYV. The CDR3 nucleotides are TGCGCCAGCTCAGGAGGGACTCACCCCAAGGACGAGCAGTACGTC.

CDR3 coding DNA: TGCGCCAGCAGCTTAGAGTTCATGAACACTGAAGCTTTCTTT. Translation: CASSLEFMNTEAFF. The chain couples TRBV5-1 to TRBJ1-1; D not certain. V was clipped by 2 bases and J by 0 bases, with 8 bases between them. Germline V CDR1 and CDR2: SGHRS, YFSETQ. The CDR3 runs to 14 residues.

This clonotype was detected a few times. The chain employs TRBV29-1 and TRBJ2-2; D might be TRBD1 or TRBD2, each matching 5 bases. This CDR3 comprises 15 residues. Trimming shortened V by 1 base and J by 2 bases, and 11 bases separated the two germline ends. Looked up from germline, CDR1 is SQVTM and CDR2 is ANQGSEA. CDR3 DNA: TGCAGCGTTGAAGGATTGAGGGGTAACACCGGGGAGCTGTTTTTT. The encoded protein is CSVEGLRGNTGELFF.

This clonotype was picked up many times. The chain joins TRBV12-3 or TRBV12-4 to TRBJ2-2, with D possibly being TRBD2 (6 bases). This CDR3 region has 16 residues. Deletions cut 6 bases from V and 3 bases from J, with 17 bases between. CDR3 amino acids: CASSWLRGKDTGELFF. In nucleotides, the CDR3 is TGTGCCAGCAGCTGGCTACGGGGGAAGGACACCGGGGAGCTGTTTTTT.

This clonotype has at least ten counts. The gene calls are TRBV12-3 or TRBV12-4 and TRBJ1-3, with no clear D. V lost 3 bases and J lost 4, with 7 bases in between. The CDR3 totals 13 residues. CDR3 coding DNA: TGTGCCAGCAGTTTTAGAGAGGGAAACACCATATATTTT. Its protein is CASSFREGNTIYF.

Many counts were recorded for this clonotype. V gene TRBV20-1 combines with J gene TRBJ2-7, with D perhaps assigned TRBD1 or TRBD2 (6 bases each). V was clipped by 1 base and J by 2 bases, with 15 bases between them. CDR3 length: 15 amino acids. Germline assignment: CDR1 DFQATT and CDR2 SNEGSKA (reference sequence). The CDR3 DNA reads TGCAGTGCTAGAGGGAGGGGGTTTAGCACCTACGAGCAGTACTTC. Amino acids: CSARGRGFSTYEQYF.